This TCR beta chain was sequenced for a study of T cell repertoires in cytomegalovirus infection. TCRdb called the reads again in MiXCR, with one record for every CDR3 protein. The sample has roughly 990,000 distinct CDR3 sequences, approximately 31% seen once; the top ten hold 13%. The table lists this clonotype with a count of one. The antigen is unknown. A single base separates this from a much larger clone, so it may be a read error. This CDR3 has 13 residues. CDR1 is SGHAT, CDR2 FQNNGV, per germline. The material was cultured CD8+ T cells from PBMCs, obtained from culture after CMV antigen stimulation. The sequence derives from a human donor in good health (CMV status not recorded). Some clones in this sample may be carry-over from other donors' samples. The chain links TRBV11-2 to TRBJ2-1; D call uncertain. The CDR3: CASRQEDYNVQFF. The CDR3 DNA is TGTGCCAGCAGACAAGAGGATTACAATGTGCAGTTCTTC.